These T cell receptor beta chains were read from a single sample in a study of memory CD4+ T cells and cytomegalovirus serostatus. TCRdb's table, derived via immunoSEQ multiplex PCR, lists solely in-frame clones and lacks some. The table includes 25,000 to 30,000 clones, 70% to 80% detected once. Material for sequencing was memory CD4+ T cells from blood. The origin of the receptors is an adult in good health and CMV-seronegative. Each CDR3 is given with its conserved first and last residue. D genes are given only for firm matches. Some rows have no size entry. The others give once, few or many, or a class for an expanded clone.

CDR3nt	CDR3aa	d_gene	v_gene	j_gene	abundance
TGTGCCAGCAGCCAAGCTGTAAGCGCGGACAGGACTAACTATGGCTACACCTTC	CASSQAVSADRTNYGYTF	TRBD1	TRBV14	TRBJ1-2	NA
TGTGCCAGCAGTACAGGATGGGGGGGCAATGAGCAGTTCTTC	CASSTGWGGNEQFF	TRBD2	TRBV6-1	TRBJ2-1	NA
TGTGCCAGCAGCCAAGTCCACAATGAGCAGTTCTTC	CASSQVHNEQFF	NA	TRBV14	TRBJ2-1	NA
TGTGCCAGCAGCTTAATTGGGCAGACCAATTCACCCCTCCACTTT	CASSLIGQTNSPLHF	NA	TRBV7-9	TRBJ1-6	NA
TGTGCCAGCAGTTTACGGGGCGGGGGGGTTTCCTACGAGCAGTACTTC	CASSLRGGGVSYEQYF	TRBD2	TRBV27	TRBJ2-7	NA
TGTGCCAGCAGTCAGCAGGGGATGGGACAGCCCCAGCATTTT	CASSQQGMGQPQHF	NA	TRBV28	TRBJ1-5	NA
TGTGCCAGCAGTACGCGGACAGGCTACGAGCAGTACTTC	CASSTRTGYEQYF	TRBD1	TRBV27	TRBJ2-7	NA
TGTGCCAGCAGCTCAAAAGGGGGGGGCACCCCCTACGAGCAGTACTTC	CASSSKGGGTPYEQYF	NA	TRBV7-2	TRBJ2-7	once
TGCAGTGGTAGTAGGGGTGGCTACACCTTC	CSGSRGGYTF	NA	TRBV20-1	TRBJ1-2	few
TGTGCCAGCAGAGGGGGACAGACCATGAACACTGAAGCTTTCTTT	CASRGGQTMNTEAFF	TRBD1	TRBV28	TRBJ1-1	NA
TGTGCCAGCAGCTTGGTGACAGAGGATGGCTACACCTTC	CASSLVTEDGYTF	NA	TRBV5-4	TRBJ1-2	NA
TGTGCCAGCAGCTTAAGTGGGACAGGGGGGACCCAGTACTTC	CASSLSGTGGTQYF	TRBD1	TRBV7-7	TRBJ2-5	once
TGTGCCTGGAGTGTAAGGTTGAACACTGAAGCTTTCTTT	CAWSVRLNTEAFF	NA	TRBV30	TRBJ1-1	NA
TGTGCCAGTAATCAGGGGGGAAGCATTCAGTACTTC	CASNQGGSIQYF	NA	TRBV19	TRBJ2-4	few
TGTGCCAGCACGGTGAGCCAAGAGACCCAGTACTTC	CASTVSQETQYF	NA	TRBV6-1	TRBJ2-5	NA
TGCAGCCCCCCGAGAGGGGACAACTACAATGAGCAGTTCTTC	CSPPRGDNYNEQFF	NA	TRBV29-1	TRBJ2-1	NA
TGCACCAGCAGCCAACCAAAGGGGTGTACTAATGAAAAACTGTTTTTT	CTSSQPKGCTNEKLFF	NA	TRBV1	TRBJ1-4	once
TGTGCCAGCAGCTTAGCTCCGAAAGGACAGGGGGCAGAGACCCAGTACTTC	CASSLAPKGQGAETQYF	TRBD1	TRBV7-6	TRBJ2-5	NA
TGTGCCAGCAGGGGGACAGGGGGCAGGGAGACCCAGTACTTC	CASRGTGGRETQYF	TRBD1	TRBV5-6	TRBJ2-5	NA
TGCGCCAGCAGCTCCACCGGGACAGGGTTCTTCTATGGCTACACCTTC	CASSSTGTGFFYGYTF	TRBD1	TRBV5-1	TRBJ1-2	NA
TGCGCCAGCAGCCAAGAACTGACGGTGGTAGGGTACAATGAGCAGTTCTTC	CASSQELTVVGYNEQFF	NA	TRBV4-1	TRBJ2-1	NA
TGTGCCATCATGGACACAGGCAATTCACCCCTCCACTTT	CAIMDTGNSPLHF	NA	TRBV10-3	TRBJ1-6	NA
TGTGCCAGCAGTTACACGAAGGGGCCTTCTGAAGCTTTCTTT	CASSYTKGPSEAFF	NA	TRBV6-5	TRBJ1-1	NA
TGTGCCAGCAGCGCTCAAGGGGGGAGAGCTTTCTTT	CASSAQGGRAFF	NA	TRBV9	TRBJ1-1	NA
TGTGCCAGCAGGGGCCCGGGACTAGCAGTAAATGAGCAGTACTTC	CASRGPGLAVNEQYF	TRBD2	TRBV28	TRBJ2-5	NA
TGTGCCAGTAGTATAGCTGAGGGGAGCGGGGGGTACAATGAGCAGTTCTTC	CASSIAEGSGGYNEQFF	TRBD2	TRBV19	TRBJ2-1	NA
TGTGCCAGCAGCCCCGGGACATCGAGGAGCGAGCAGTACTTC	CASSPGTSRSEQYF	NA	TRBV2	TRBJ2-7	NA
TGTGCCAGCAGCTTATTGTTTGGTGAAAAACTGTTTTTT	CASSLLFGEKLFF	NA	TRBV7-2	TRBJ1-4	NA
TGTGCCAGCCGATCTAGCGGGAGGGAGGCCAAAAACATTCAGTACTTC	CASRSSGREAKNIQYF	TRBD2	TRBV6-6	TRBJ2-4	NA
TGTGCCAGTCGGCCTCACAGCACAGATACGCAGTATTTT	CASRPHSTDTQYF	NA	TRBV19	TRBJ2-3	NA
TGTGCCAGCAGTCCCGGGACAGGGGGTGGCTACACCTTC	CASSPGTGGGYTF	TRBD1	TRBV6-5	TRBJ1-2	NA
TGTGCCAGCAGCGCCTCGACAGGGACTGAAGCTTTCTTT	CASSASTGTEAFF	TRBD1	TRBV7-2	TRBJ1-1	NA
TGTGCCAGCTCGCCCTCGACAGGGAACTATGGCTACACCTTC	CASSPSTGNYGYTF	TRBD1	TRBV18	TRBJ1-2	NA
TGTGCCAGTAGTACGGGGAGGGACAGGGCTACCTACGAGCAGTACTTC	CASSTGRDRATYEQYF	TRBD1	TRBV19	TRBJ2-7	NA
TGTGCCTGGAGTAAATTGGCGGGGCCTATTGCCTACGAGCAGTACTTC	CAWSKLAGPIAYEQYF	NA	TRBV30	TRBJ2-7	NA
TGTGCCAGCAGCCAAGCCGGGACTAGCGGTCCCTACAATGAGCAGTTCTTC	CASSQAGTSGPYNEQFF	TRBD2	TRBV14	TRBJ2-1	NA
TGTGCCAGCACCAATGCGGCGGGGGGCGGAGTTGAAAAACTGTTTTTT	CASTNAAGGGVEKLFF	NA	TRBV7-9	TRBJ1-4	NA
TGTGCCAGCAGCTCAACCGGACAGGGGAACACCGGGGAGCTGTTTTTT	CASSSTGQGNTGELFF	TRBD1	TRBV7-9	TRBJ2-2	NA
TGTGCCAGTAGACTAGCGGTGCAAGAGACCCAGTACTTC	CASRLAVQETQYF	TRBD2	TRBV19	TRBJ2-5	NA
TGTGCCAGCAGCTTGACAGGGGACGAGCAGTACTTC	CASSLTGDEQYF	TRBD1	TRBV7-9	TRBJ2-7	NA
TGTGCCAGCAGCCTCGGACTAGACAATGAGCAGTTCTTC	CASSLGLDNEQFF	TRBD2	TRBV11-2	TRBJ2-1	NA
TGTGCCAGCACCCCAGCCGGGGTCACAGCCAACGTCCTGACTTTC	CASTPAGVTANVLTF	NA	TRBV11-2	TRBJ2-6	NA
TGTGCCAGCAGTCCAGTGAACACCGGGGAGCTGTTTTTT	CASSPVNTGELFF	NA	TRBV5-4	TRBJ2-2	NA
TGTGCCAGCAGTTTATCTTCGGGACAGGGAGTAGCTTTCTTT	CASSLSSGQGVAFF	TRBD1	TRBV27	TRBJ1-1	NA